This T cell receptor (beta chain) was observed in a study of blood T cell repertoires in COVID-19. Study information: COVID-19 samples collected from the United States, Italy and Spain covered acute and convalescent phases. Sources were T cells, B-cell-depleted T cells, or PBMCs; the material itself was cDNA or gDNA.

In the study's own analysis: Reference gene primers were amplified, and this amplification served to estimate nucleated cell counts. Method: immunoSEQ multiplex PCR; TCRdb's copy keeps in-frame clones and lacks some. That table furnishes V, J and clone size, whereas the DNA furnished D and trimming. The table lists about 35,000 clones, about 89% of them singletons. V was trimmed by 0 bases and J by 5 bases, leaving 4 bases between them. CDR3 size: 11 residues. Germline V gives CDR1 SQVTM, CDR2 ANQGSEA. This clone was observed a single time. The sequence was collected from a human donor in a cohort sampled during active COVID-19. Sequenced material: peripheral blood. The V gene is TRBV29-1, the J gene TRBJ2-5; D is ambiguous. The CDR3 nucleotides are TGCAGCGTTGAAGACGTGGAGACCCAGTACTTC. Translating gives CSVEDVETQYF.